The 28 T cell receptor beta chains below were found in one sample sequenced in a study of patients and donors after allogeneic stem cell transplantation (dated by TCRdb to 2020 to 2021). The library was made by RT-PCR. The sequencing machine was a NextSeq 550. TCRdb passed the public sequencing reads through fastp at Q25 and MiXCR, retaining productive beta sequences. Rows are combined by CDR3 protein, so each entry shows the most common genes and DNA. This sample holds some 880,000 distinct CDR3 sequences; roughly 18% were observed only once. The biggest ten clones account for under 6.5% of the sample. Material: blood, either unsorted or a sorted T cell fraction (not recorded which). These receptors all stem from a human donor who was either an allogeneic HSCT recipient or a stem cell or donor lymphocyte infusion donor (not recorded which). It is not recorded whose cells these are; they may come from a transplant donor.

This clonotype was seen a handful of times. This chain connects TRBV5-1 to TRBJ2-7; D perhaps matches TRBD2 (5 bases). CDR3 length: 15 residues. Trimming took off 1 base at V and 0 bases at J, with 11 bases between the two ends. From germline, CDR1 is SGHRS and CDR2 YFSETQ. CDR3 sequence (DNA): TGCGCCAGCAGCTTGACGACGGGAAGCTCCTACGAGCAGTACTTC. It codes for CASSLTTGSSYEQYF. Complete variable domain (other parts from reference TRBV5-1 and TRBJ2-7): KAGVTQTPRYLIKTRGQQVTLSCSPISGHRSVSWYQQTPGQGLQFLFEYFSETQRNKGNFPGRFSGRQFSNSRSEMNVSTLELGDSALYLCASSLTTGSSYEQYFGPGTRLTVT.

The chain recombines TRBV5-1 with TRBJ2-7; 13 bases are shared with TRBD2. Germline CDR1 SGHRS, CDR2 YFSETQ. With V trimmed by 4 bases and J by 4 bases, 5 bases remained unmatched. The CDR3 extends over 15 amino acids. In nucleotides, the CDR3 is TGCGCCAGCAGCACCGGACTAGCGGGGGCGTACGAGCAGTACTTC. Its translation: CASSTGLAGAYEQYF.

The chain is built from TRBV5-1 and TRBJ2-1, with 7 nucleotides matching TRBD1. From germline, CDR1 is SGHRS and CDR2 YFSETQ. Trimming took 4 bases from V and 7 from J; bases not matched to a gene: 8. The CDR3 covers 14 residues. DNA of the CDR3: TGCGCCAGCAGCCCCGACAGGGCTGGAAATGAGCAGTTCTTC. Translation: CASSPDRAGNEQFF. Variable domain in full (rest from reference TRBV5-1 and TRBJ2-1): KAGVTQTPRYLIKTRGQQVTLSCSPISGHRSVSWYQQTPGQGLQFLFEYFSETQRNKGNFPGRFSGRQFSNSRSEMNVSTLELGDSALYLCASSPDRAGNEQFFGPGTRLTVL.

The chain carries TRBV20-1 and TRBJ1-1; D may be TRBD1 (5 bases). Trimming left V 5 bases short and J 8 bases short, with 18 bases between. This CDR3 spans 13 amino acids. Per germline, CDR1 DFQATT and CDR2 SNEGSKA (reference sequence). In DNA form, the CDR3 reads TGCAGTGCTCCCTACCCCGGGGCAGGAGAAGCTTTCTTT. It specifies CSAPYPGAGEAFF.

This clonotype was seen only a few times. V gene TRBV4-2 combines with J gene TRBJ2-3; 9 bases are a match to TRBD1. The CDR3 runs to 17 residues. From germline, CDR1 is LGHNA and CDR2 YNFKEQ. After removal of 0 bases from V and 5 bases from J, the junction contained 9 bases not matched to a gene. CDR3 residues: CASSQDWTGEREDTQYF. The DNA of the CDR3 is TGTGCCAGCAGCCAAGATTGGACAGGGGAACGTGAAGATACGCAGTATTTT.

V usage is TRBV20-1 and J usage is TRBJ2-7; 7 positions agree with TRBD2. The V gene's germline CDR1 is DFQATT and CDR2 SNEGSKA (reference sequence). The CDR3 runs 15 residues. Unmatched junction bases numbered 9, after V lost 4 bases and J lost 0 bases. As DNA, the CDR3 is TGCAGTGCTAAAAGGCCGGGCGGGAGCTCCTACGAGCAGTACTTC. It translates to CSAKRPGGSSYEQYF.

The rearrangement uses TRBV27 and TRBJ2-7; the D is unclear. V was clipped by 8 bases and J by 2 bases, with 13 bases between them. The CDR3 contains 13 residues. Germline CDR1 reads MNHEY; CDR2 reads SMNVEV (reference sequence). DNA of the CDR3: TGTGCCAGCGCTCAATCAACAACCTACGAGCAGTACTTC. This codes for CASAQSTTYEQYF.

The CDR3, as DNA: TGCGCCAGCAGCCAAGCGACTAGTACCCGATACTACGAGCAGTACTTC. Encoded protein: CASSQATSTRYYEQYF. This chain joins TRBV4-3 and TRBJ2-7; a weak D match, TRBD2 (6 bases). Trimming left V 1 base short and J 3 bases short, with 16 bases between. Germline-derived CDR1 and CDR2 are LGHNA and YSLEER. CDR3 length: 16 residues.

This clonotype occurred many times. The J gene is TRBJ2-1, the V gene TRBV29-1; D is unresolved. Deletions cut 6 bases from V and 0 bases from J, with 12 bases between. The CDR3 consists of 14 residues. Germline-derived CDR1 and CDR2 are SQVTM and ANQGSEA. DNA for the CDR3: TGCAGCGTCGCTTGGATAGTCTCCTACAATGAGCAGTTCTTC. This sequence encodes CSVAWIVSYNEQFF.

There are a few counts of this clonotype. J is TRBJ2-2 and V is TRBV29-1; TRBD2 matches at 9 bases. CDR3 length: 15 amino acids. With 1 base clipped from V and 6 bases from J, the junction kept 6 bases outside the gene matches. CDR1 and CDR2 from the germline V gene are SQVTM and ANQGSEA. CDR3 loop: CSVEGLAETPGELFF. The CDR3 DNA reads TGCAGCGTTGAAGGACTAGCGGAGACTCCCGGGGAGCTGTTTTTT.

The chain links TRBV5-1 to TRBJ2-6; D gene unclear. The length of the CDR3 is 15 residues. V was trimmed by 6 bases and J by 0 bases, leaving 10 bases between them. Germline V gives CDR1 SGHRS, CDR2 YFSETQ. CDR3 DNA sequence: TGCGCCAGCACCCGACGTCCCTCTGGGGCCAACGTCCTGACTTTC. Its protein is CASTRRPSGANVLTF.

The rearrangement uses TRBV27 and TRBJ2-5, with 11 bases matching TRBD2. With V trimmed by 5 bases and J by 5 bases, 7 bases remained unmatched. In germline, CDR1 is MNHEY, CDR2 SMNVEV (reference sequence). This CDR3 has 15 amino acids. Here the CDR3 DNA reads TGTGCCAGCAGTCCGGGACTAGCGGTGGGGGAGACCCAGTACTTC. Residues: CASSPGLAVGETQYF.

This clonotype was detected a few times. The chain combines TRBV20-1 with TRBJ1-2, with D unresolved. V was pared by 4 bases and J by 6 bases, with 6 bases between. This CDR3 spans 10 amino acids. CDR1 DFQATT and CDR2 SNEGSKA come from the germline V gene (reference sequence). The CDR3 sequence: CSAKSNGYTF. The CDR3 coding sequence is TGCAGTGCTAAGAGCAATGGCTACACCTTC.

This clonotype came up a few times. The chain employs TRBV27 and TRBJ2-7; either TRBD1 or TRBD2 may supply D (5 bases each). This CDR3 spans 14 amino acids. The V end lost 3 bases, the J end lost 2 bases, and 11 bases lay between the germline ends. Per germline, CDR1 MNHEY and CDR2 SMNVEV (reference sequence). Here the CDR3 reads CASSFSGLAYEQYF. In DNA, the CDR3 is TGTGCCAGCAGTTTCTCGGGGCTCGCCTACGAGCAGTACTTC.

This clonotype was recorded many times. The J gene is TRBJ2-1, the V gene TRBV11-2, with 7 bases aligning to TRBD2. Losses at the gene ends were 5 bases for V and 5 bases for J; bases not matched to a gene: 15. The germline V gene encodes CDR1 SGHAT and CDR2 FQNNGV. The CDR3 has 17 residues. CDR3: CASSPPRWRENHNEQFF. DNA of the CDR3: TGTGCCAGCAGCCCCCCTCGGTGGCGGGAGAACCACAATGAGCAGTTCTTC.

This clonotype was counted a few times. The V and J genes are TRBV12-3 or TRBV12-4 and TRBJ2-1, with TRBD2 matching over 10 bases. Losses at the gene ends were 5 bases for V and 6 bases for J; bases not matched to a gene: 1. This CDR3 spans 13 amino acids. The CDR3 DNA sequence: TGTGCCAGCAGTCGGACTAGCGGCAATGAGCAGTTCTTC. Its translation: CASSRTSGNEQFF.

This clonotype showed up just a few times. The chain combines TRBV10-3 with TRBJ2-7; possible D gene TRBD2, 7 bases. The CDR3 extends over 19 amino acids. Germline V gene sequence: CDR1 ENHRY, CDR2 SYGVKD. Trimming took off 0 bases at V and 0 bases at J, with 21 bases between the two ends. CDR3 bases: TGTGCCATCAGTGAGTCGAGGGGGGGCTACAGGACGAGCTCCTACGAGCAGTACTTC. Protein: CAISESRGGYRTSSYEQYF.

Only a few counts were recorded for this clonotype. V usage is TRBV5-5 and J usage is TRBJ1-2; D is undetermined. Germline V CDR1 and CDR2: SGHKS, YYEKEE (reference sequence). CDR3 size: 15 residues. The V end was cut by 4 bases, the J end by 8 bases, with 21 bases between. The CDR3 DNA follows: TGTGCCAGCAGCCTGACTGACGGCGGAGTAGGAGGCTACACCTTC. Protein sequence: CASSLTDGGVGGYTF.

V gene TRBV20-1 combines with J gene TRBJ2-5; the match to TRBD2 covers 11 bases. V lost 1 base, J lost 5 bases, and 15 bases stayed unmatched. Germline lookup yields CDR1 DFQATT and CDR2 SNEGSKA (reference sequence). CDR3 size: 18 residues. DNA of the CDR3: TGCAGTGCTAGAGGTAGCGGGAGGCTAGCGGGAGGTTTGGAGACCCAGTACTTC. This translates into CSARGSGRLAGGLETQYF.

The chain is built from TRBV6-1 and TRBJ1-2; tentatively, D is TRBD1 (6 bases). Germline loops: CDR1 MNHNS, CDR2 SASEGT. Trimming left V 6 bases short and J 4 bases short, with 21 bases between. The CDR3 length is 16 residues. CDR3 region: CASSRASRDIFYGYTF. The CDR3 DNA is TGTGCCAGCAGCCGTGCGTCTCGGGACATCTTCTATGGCTACACCTTC.

This clonotype was counted only a few times. The chain links TRBV7-8 to TRBJ2-2; TRBD1 matches 11 bases. The V gene end was trimmed by 1 base and the J gene end by 3 bases; junction bases not matched to a gene: 1. The CDR3 covers 16 residues. Germline CDR1 and CDR2: SGHVS and FQNEAQ. CDR3 sequence: CASSLGTGGDTGELFF. Here the CDR3 DNA reads TGTGCCAGCAGCTTAGGGACAGGGGGCGACACCGGGGAGCTGTTTTTT.

This clonotype showed up many times. The chain links TRBV20-1 to TRBJ2-1; possible D gene TRBD1, 5 bases. Trimming cost V 3 bases and J 3 bases, with 6 bases left between them. Germline V gives CDR1 DFQATT, CDR2 SNEGSKA (reference sequence). This CDR3 spans 12 amino acids. The CDR3 region has the DNA TGCAGTGCTAGGACAGACTACAATGAGCAGTTCTTC. Translating it yields CSARTDYNEQFF.

This clonotype has a handful of counts. This rearrangement joins TRBV10-3 to TRBJ2-1; 13 bases line up with TRBD2. V dropped 4 bases and J dropped 3; count of bases not matched to a gene: 3. Germline assignment: CDR1 ENHRY and CDR2 SYGVKD. This CDR3 is built from 16 residues. CDR3 loop: CAISAGLAGDYNEQFF. The CDR3, as DNA: TGTGCCATCAGTGCCGGACTAGCGGGAGACTACAATGAGCAGTTCTTC.

V gene TRBV6-1 combines with J gene TRBJ2-3, with D possibly being TRBD1 (6 bases). Trimming took off 6 bases at V and 3 bases at J, with 16 bases between the two ends. This CDR3 comprises 15 residues. The germline gives CDR1 MNHNS, CDR2 SASEGT. DNA of the CDR3: TGTGCCAGCAGCGCTTCGGGACATTCGACAGATACGCAGTATTTT. Its protein product is CASSASGHSTDTQYF.

The chain links TRBV5-1 to TRBJ1-1; 8 bases are shared with TRBD1. The V gene's germline CDR1 is SGHRS and CDR2 YFSETQ. J was trimmed by 1 base and V by 2 bases; bases with no gene match: 13. This CDR3 contains 18 residues. CDR3: CASSFRRRDRGTNTEAFF. The CDR3 DNA is TGCGCCAGCAGCTTTCGGCGGCGAGACAGGGGAACGAACACTGAAGCTTTCTTT. The whole variable domain, remainder taken from reference TRBV5-1 and TRBJ1-1, is KAGVTQTPRYLIKTRGQQVTLSCSPISGHRSVSWYQQTPGQGLQFLFEYFSETQRNKGNFPGRFSGRQFSNSRSEMNVSTLELGDSALYLCASSFRRRDRGTNTEAFFGQGTRLTVV.

This clonotype came up many times. V usage is TRBV12-3 or TRBV12-4 and J usage is TRBJ1-2; D is ambiguous. Trimming cost V 3 bases and J 4 bases, with 12 bases left between them. The CDR3 totals 14 residues. The CDR3 DNA reads TGTGCCAGCAGTTTTCGAACGGATGCCTATGGCTACACCTTC. Encoded protein: CASSFRTDAYGYTF.

At least ten counts were recorded for this clonotype. This rearrangement joins TRBV12-3 or TRBV12-4 to TRBJ2-1; possible D gene TRBD1, 6 bases. The CDR3 is 14 amino acids. Trimming took off 8 bases at V and 5 bases at J, with 16 bases between the two ends. CDR3 nucleotides: TGTGCCAGCTTTAGGGGGTCGGGAAACAATGAGCAGTTCTTC. Amino acids: CASFRGSGNNEQFF.

This CDR3 is CASSTSGQGDYGYTF. In DNA form, the CDR3 reads TGTGCCAGCAGTACCTCGGGACAGGGCGACTATGGCTACACCTTC. V gene TRBV25-1 combines with J gene TRBJ1-2; TRBD1 agrees at 9 bases. V was clipped by 5 bases and J by 3 bases; unmatched bases: 7. Germline CDR1 reads MGHDK; CDR2 reads SYGVNS. This CDR3 contains 15 residues.